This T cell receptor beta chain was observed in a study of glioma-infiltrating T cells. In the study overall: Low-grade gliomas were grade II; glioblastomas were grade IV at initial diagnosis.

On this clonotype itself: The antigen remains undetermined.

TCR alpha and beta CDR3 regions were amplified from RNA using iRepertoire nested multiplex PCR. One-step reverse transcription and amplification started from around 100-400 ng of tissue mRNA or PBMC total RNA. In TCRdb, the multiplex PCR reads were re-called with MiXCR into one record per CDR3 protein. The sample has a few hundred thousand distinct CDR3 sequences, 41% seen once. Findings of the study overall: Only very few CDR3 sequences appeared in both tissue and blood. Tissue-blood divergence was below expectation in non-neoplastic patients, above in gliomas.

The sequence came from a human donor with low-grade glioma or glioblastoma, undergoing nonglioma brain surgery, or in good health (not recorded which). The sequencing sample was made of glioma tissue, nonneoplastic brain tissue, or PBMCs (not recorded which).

CDR3 bases: TGCGCCAGCAGCCAGGGTCCTAGCGGGGACTACAATGAGCAGTTCTTC. It encodes CASSQGPSGDYNEQFF. This chain connects TRBV4-1 to TRBJ2-1; 9 bases line up with TRBD2. CDR3 length: 16 residues. After removal of 3 bases from V and 3 bases from J, the junction contained 6 bases not matched to a gene. Per the germline V gene, CDR1 is MGHRA and CDR2 is YSYEKL.